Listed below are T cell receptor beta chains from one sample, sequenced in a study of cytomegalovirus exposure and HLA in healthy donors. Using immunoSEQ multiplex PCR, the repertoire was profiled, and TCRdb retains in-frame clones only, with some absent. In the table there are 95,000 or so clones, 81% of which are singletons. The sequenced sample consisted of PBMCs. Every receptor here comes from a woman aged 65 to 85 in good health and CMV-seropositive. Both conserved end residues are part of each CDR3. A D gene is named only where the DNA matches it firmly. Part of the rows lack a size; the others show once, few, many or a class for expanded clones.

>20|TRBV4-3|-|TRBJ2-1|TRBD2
CASSQEDSGTSRRSYNEQFF
TGCGCCAGCAGCCAAGAAGATAGCGGGACATCCCGCCGCTCCTACAATGAGCAGTTCTTC
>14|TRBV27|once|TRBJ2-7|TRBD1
CASSLRTGDYEQYF
TGTGCCAGCAGTCTTCGGACAGGGGACTACGAGCAGTACTTC
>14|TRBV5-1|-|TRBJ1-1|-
CASSLLQGNTEAFF
TGCGCCAGCAGCTTGCTACAGGGGAACACTGAAGCTTTCTTT
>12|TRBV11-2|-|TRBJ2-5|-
CASSLTEETQYF
TGTGCCAGCAGCTTAACTGAAGAGACCCAGTACTTC
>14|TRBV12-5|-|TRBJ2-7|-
CASGLVGGGVEQYF
TGTGCTAGTGGTTTGGTGGGGGGGGGCGTAGAGCAGTACTTC
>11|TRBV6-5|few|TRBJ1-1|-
CASSRQNEAFF
TGTGCCAGCAGTAGACAGAATGAAGCTTTCTTT
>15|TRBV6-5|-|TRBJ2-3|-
CASSHPRGGSDTQYF
TGTGCCAGCAGTCACCCCAGGGGCGGTTCAGATACGCAGTATTTT
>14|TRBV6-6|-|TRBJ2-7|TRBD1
CASLNRGAAYEQYF
TGTGCCAGCCTCAACAGGGGCGCCGCGTACGAGCAGTACTTC
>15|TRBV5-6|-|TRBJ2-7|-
CASSLGWGGNYEQYF
TGTGCCAGCAGCTTGGGTTGGGGGGGCAATTACGAGCAGTACTTC
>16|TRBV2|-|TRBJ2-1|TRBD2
CASSERREFSYNEQFF
TGTGCCAGCAGTGAAAGGCGGGAGTTTTCCTACAATGAGCAGTTCTTC
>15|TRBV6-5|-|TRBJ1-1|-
CASSSPGSTNTEAFF
TGTGCCAGCAGTTCTCCGGGATCCACGAACACTGAAGCTTTCTTT
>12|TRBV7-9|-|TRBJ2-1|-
CSSSLIRNEQFF
TGTTCCAGCAGCTTAATCCGCAATGAGCAGTTCTTC
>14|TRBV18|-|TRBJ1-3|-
CASSPPALEHTIYF
TGTGCCAGCTCACCACCGGCTCTGGAGCACACCATATATTTT
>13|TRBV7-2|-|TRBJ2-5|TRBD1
CASSRDREETQYF
TGTGCCAGCAGCCGGGACAGGGAAGAGACCCAGTACTTC
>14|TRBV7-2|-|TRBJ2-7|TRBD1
CASSLQQGYYEQYF
TGTGCCAGCAGCCTCCAACAGGGGTACTACGAGCAGTACTTC
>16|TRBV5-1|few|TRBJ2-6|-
CASSLEHGAGANVLTF
TGCGCCAGCAGCTTGGAACACGGGGCTGGGGCCAACGTCCTGACTTTC
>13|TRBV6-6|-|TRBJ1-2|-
CASSWASNYGYTF
TGTGCCAGCAGTTGGGCGTCTAACTATGGCTACACCTTC
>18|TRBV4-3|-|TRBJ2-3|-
CASSQDPGGTALSDTQYF
TGCGCCAGCAGCCAAGATCCAGGCGGGACGGCATTATCCGATACGCAGTATTTT
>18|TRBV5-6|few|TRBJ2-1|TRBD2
CASSFLGTGGSGRGRQFF
TGTGCCAGCAGCTTTCTAGGCACGGGCGGTAGCGGGAGGGGTAGGCAGTTCTTC
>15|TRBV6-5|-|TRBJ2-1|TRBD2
CASSYSQTSSNEQFF
TGTGCCAGCAGTTACTCCCAGACTAGCTCCAATGAGCAGTTCTTC
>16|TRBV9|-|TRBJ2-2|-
CASSVVEGVGTGELFF
TGTGCCAGCAGCGTAGTAGAGGGAGTGGGCACCGGGGAGCTGTTTTTT
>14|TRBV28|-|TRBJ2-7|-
CASSPATVSYEQYF
TGTGCCAGCAGTCCGGCGACAGTCTCCTACGAGCAGTACTTC
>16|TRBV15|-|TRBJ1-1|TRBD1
CATSRGSGGMNTEAFF
TGTGCCACCAGCAGAGGTTCAGGGGGCATGAACACTGAAGCTTTCTTT
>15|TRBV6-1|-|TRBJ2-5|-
CASSEVVFSGRDQYF
TGTGCCAGCAGTGAAGTGGTTTTTTCGGGAAGGGACCAGTACTTC
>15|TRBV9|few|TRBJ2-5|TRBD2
CASSALAGGPETQYF
TGTGCCAGCAGCGCCCTAGCGGGAGGGCCGGAGACCCAGTACTTC
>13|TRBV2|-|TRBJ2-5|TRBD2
CASRGREGETQYF
TGTGCCAGCAGGGGCAGGGAGGGAGAGACCCAGTACTTC
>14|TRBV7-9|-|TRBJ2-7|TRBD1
CSSSRDRPTYEQYF
TGTTCCAGCAGTCGGGACAGGCCGACCTACGAGCAGTACTTC
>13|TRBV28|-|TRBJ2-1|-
CASRQVMYNEQFF
TGTGCCAGCCGGCAGGTGATGTACAATGAGCAGTTCTTC
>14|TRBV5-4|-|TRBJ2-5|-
CASSLGQSQETQYF
TGTGCCAGCAGCTTGGGTCAGTCGCAAGAGACCCAGTACTTC
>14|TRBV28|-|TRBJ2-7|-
CASRHEPGPYEQYF
TGTGCCAGCAGACACGAGCCAGGCCCCTACGAGCAGTACTTC
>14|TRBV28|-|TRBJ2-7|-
CASSFEGQSTEQYF
TGTGCCAGCAGTTTCGAAGGACAGTCCACCGAGCAGTACTTC
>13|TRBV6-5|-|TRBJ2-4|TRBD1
CASSSTGMGIQYF
TGTGCCAGCAGTTCGACAGGGATGGGCATTCAGTACTTC
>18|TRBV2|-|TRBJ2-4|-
CASSEDIGVRLAKNIQYF
TGTGCCAGCAGTGAAGATATAGGAGTTCGTTTAGCCAAAAACATTCAGTACTTC
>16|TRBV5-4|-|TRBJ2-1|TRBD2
CASSSTSASSYNEQFF
TGTGCCAGCAGCTCCACTAGCGCAAGCTCCTACAATGAGCAGTTCTTC
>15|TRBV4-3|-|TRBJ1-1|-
CASSQDSTGNTEAFF
TGCGCCAGCAGCCAAGATTCCACGGGGAACACTGAAGCTTTCTTT
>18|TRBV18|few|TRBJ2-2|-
CASSLRSGTSTNTGELFF
TGTGCCAGCTCACTACGATCCGGGACATCGACTAACACCGGGGAGCTGTTTTTT
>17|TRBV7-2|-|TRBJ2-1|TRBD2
CASTPGLAGANYNEQFF
TGTGCCAGCACCCCCGGACTAGCGGGGGCTAATTACAATGAGCAGTTCTTC
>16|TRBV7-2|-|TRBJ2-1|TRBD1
CASSSQGAGGHNEQFF
TGTGCCAGCAGCTCGCAGGGGGCGGGCGGGCACAATGAGCAGTTCTTC
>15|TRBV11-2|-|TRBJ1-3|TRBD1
CASSSTGGSGNTIYF
TGTGCCAGCAGCTCGACAGGGGGCTCTGGAAACACCATATATTTT
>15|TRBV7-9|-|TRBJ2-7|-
CASSLGGGGVYEQYF
TGTGCCAGCAGCTTAGGGGGTGGAGGGGTCTACGAGCAGTACTTC
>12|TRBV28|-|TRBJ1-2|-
CASRTGTARGTF
TGTGCCAGCAGAACCGGGACGGCCAGGGGCACCTTC
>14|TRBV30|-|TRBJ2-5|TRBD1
CAWSRGTGQETQYF
TGTGCCTGGAGTCGCGGGACAGGCCAAGAGACCCAGTACTTC
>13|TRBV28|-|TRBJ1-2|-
CASSLQTNYGYTF
TGTGCCAGCAGTTTACAGACTAACTATGGCTACACCTTC
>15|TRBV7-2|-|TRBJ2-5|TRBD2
CASSTPSSGQETQYF
TGTGCCAGCAGCACACCTTCTAGCGGCCAAGAGACCCAGTACTTC
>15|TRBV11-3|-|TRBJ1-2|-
CASSEAGRSNYGYTF
TGTGCCAGCAGTGAGGCCGGCCGATCTAACTATGGCTACACCTTC